The 2 T cell receptor beta chains below were found in one sample sequenced in a study of T cell repertoires in cytomegalovirus infection. What these receptors recognize is not known. TCRdb reprocessed the reads via MiXCR and lists one record per CDR3 protein. The sample lists 40,000 to 55,000 distinct CDR3 sequences; around 23% were seen once. The sequencing used CD8+ T cells from cultured PBMCs, collected from culture after CMV antigen stimulation. These receptors were collected from a human donor in good health (CMV status not recorded). Some clones in this sample may be carry-over from other donors' samples.

There are a few counts of this clonotype. The gene calls are TRBV9 and TRBJ1-6, with TRBD1 identical over 7 bases. Germline-derived CDR1 and CDR2 are SGDLS and YYNGEE. The CDR3 totals 14 residues. V dropped 0 bases and J dropped 7; count of bases not matched to a gene: 1. Here the CDR3 DNA reads TGTGCCAGCAGCGTAGCAGGGGGGAATTCACCCCTCCACTTT. Translating gives CASSVAGGNSPLHF.

This clonotype was seen only a few times. As DNA, the CDR3 is TGTGCCAGTAGTCCTTCCTTTGGGCAGGGACTAGGAGAGCAGTACTTC. This codes for CASSPSFGQGLGEQYF. This chain uses TRBV19 with TRBJ2-7; the match to TRBD2 covers 8 bases. Looked up from germline, CDR1 is LNHDA and CDR2 is SQIVND (reference sequence). Trimming removed 5 bases from V and 7 bases from J; junction bases left unmatched: 16. The CDR3 length is 16 residues.